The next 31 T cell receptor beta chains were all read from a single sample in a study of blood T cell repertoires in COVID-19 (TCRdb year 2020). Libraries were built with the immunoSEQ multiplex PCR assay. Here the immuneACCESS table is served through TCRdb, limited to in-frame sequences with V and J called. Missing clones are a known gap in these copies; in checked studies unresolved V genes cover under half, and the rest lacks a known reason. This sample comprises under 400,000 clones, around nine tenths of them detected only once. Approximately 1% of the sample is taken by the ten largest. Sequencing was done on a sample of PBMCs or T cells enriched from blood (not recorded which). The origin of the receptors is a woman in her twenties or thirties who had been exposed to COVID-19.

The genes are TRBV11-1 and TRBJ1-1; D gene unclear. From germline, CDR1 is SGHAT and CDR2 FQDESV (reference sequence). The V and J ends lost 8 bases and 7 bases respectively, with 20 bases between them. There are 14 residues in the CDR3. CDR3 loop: CASHRRGNRNEAFF. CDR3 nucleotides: TGTGCCAGCCATAGACGGGGTAATCGTAATGAAGCTTTCTTT.

The CDR3 reads CASSFPTQNTEAFF. CDR3 in DNA: TGTGCCAGCAGTTTCCCAACACAGAACACTGAAGCTTTCTTT. This chain uses TRBV28 with TRBJ1-1; no clear D gene. CDR1 is MDHEN, CDR2 SYDVKM, per germline. The CDR3 extends over 14 amino acids. V lost 3 bases, J lost 1 base, and 9 bases lay in between.

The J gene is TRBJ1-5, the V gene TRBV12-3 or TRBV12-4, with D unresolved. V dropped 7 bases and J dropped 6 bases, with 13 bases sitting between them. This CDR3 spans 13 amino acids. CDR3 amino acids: CASTQTSSQPQHF. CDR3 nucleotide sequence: TGTGCCAGCACCCAGACAAGTAGTCAGCCCCAGCATTTT.

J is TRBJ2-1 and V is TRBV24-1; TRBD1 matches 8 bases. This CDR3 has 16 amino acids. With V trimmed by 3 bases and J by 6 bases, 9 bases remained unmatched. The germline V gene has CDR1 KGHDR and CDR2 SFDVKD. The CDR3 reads CATSDPGTGPGNEQFF. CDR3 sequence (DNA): TGTGCCACCAGTGATCCCGGGACAGGCCCGGGCAATGAGCAGTTCTTC.

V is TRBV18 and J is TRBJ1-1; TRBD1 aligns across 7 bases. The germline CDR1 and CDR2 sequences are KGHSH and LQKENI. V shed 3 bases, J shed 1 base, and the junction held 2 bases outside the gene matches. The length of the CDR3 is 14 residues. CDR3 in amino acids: CASSPGTENTEAFF. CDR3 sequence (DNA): TGTGCCAGCTCACCGGGGACAGAGAACACTGAAGCTTTCTTT. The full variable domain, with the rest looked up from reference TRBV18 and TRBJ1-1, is NAGVMQNPRHLVRRRGQEARLRCSPMKGHSHVYWYRQLPEEGLKFMVYLQKENIIDESGMPKERFSAEFPKEGPSILRIQQVVRGDSAAYFCASSPGTENTEAFFGQGTRLTVV.

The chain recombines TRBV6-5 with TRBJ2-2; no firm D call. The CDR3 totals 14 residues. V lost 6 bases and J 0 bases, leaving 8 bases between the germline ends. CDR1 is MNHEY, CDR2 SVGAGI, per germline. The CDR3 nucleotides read TGTGCCAGCAGGCCCTATCCGAACACCGGGGAGCTGTTTTTT. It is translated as CASRPYPNTGELFF.

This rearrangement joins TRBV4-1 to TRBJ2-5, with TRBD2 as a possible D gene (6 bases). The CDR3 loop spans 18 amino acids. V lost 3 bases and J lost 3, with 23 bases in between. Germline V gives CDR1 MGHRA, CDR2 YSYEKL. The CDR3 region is CASSQGKITGVKKETQYF. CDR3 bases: TGCGCCAGCAGCCAGGGGAAGATTACGGGAGTCAAAAAAGAGACCCAGTACTTC.

CDR3 sequence: CASSAGTSGSISYNEQFF. The CDR3 DNA sequence: TGTGCCAGCAGTGCCGGGACTAGCGGGAGTATTTCCTACAATGAGCAGTTCTTC. The chain couples TRBV6-4 to TRBJ2-1; 14 bases agree with TRBD2. Losses at the gene ends were 4 bases for V and 1 base for J; bases not matched to a gene: 6. This CDR3 has 18 amino acids. CDR1 is MRHNA, CDR2 SNTAGT, per germline.

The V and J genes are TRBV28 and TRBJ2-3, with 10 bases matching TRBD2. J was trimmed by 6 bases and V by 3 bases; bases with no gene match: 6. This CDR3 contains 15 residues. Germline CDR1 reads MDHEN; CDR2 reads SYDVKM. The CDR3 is CASSFLAGGADTQYF. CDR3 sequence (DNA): TGTGCCAGCAGTTTCTTAGCGGGAGGTGCGGATACGCAGTATTTT.

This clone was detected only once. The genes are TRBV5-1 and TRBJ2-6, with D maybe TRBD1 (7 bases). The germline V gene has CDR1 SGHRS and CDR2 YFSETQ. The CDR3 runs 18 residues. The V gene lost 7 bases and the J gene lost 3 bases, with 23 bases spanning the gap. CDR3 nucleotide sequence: TGCGCCAGCGCATCGACACCGAACAGGGGAGGTGGGGCCAACGTCCTGACTTTC. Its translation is CASASTPNRGGGANVLTF.

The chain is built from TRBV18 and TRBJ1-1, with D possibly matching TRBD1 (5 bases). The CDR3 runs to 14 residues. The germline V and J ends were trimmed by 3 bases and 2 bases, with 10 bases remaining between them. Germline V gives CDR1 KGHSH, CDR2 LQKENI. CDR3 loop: CASSPVTDNTEAFF. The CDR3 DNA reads TGTGCCAGCTCACCTGTGACAGATAACACTGAAGCTTTCTTT.

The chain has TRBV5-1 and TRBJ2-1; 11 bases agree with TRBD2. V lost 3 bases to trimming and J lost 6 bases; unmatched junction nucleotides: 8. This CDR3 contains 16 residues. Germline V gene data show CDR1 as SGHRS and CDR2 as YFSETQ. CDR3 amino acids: CASSWILAGEGNEQFF. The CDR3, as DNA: TGCGCCAGCAGCTGGATACTAGCGGGAGAAGGCAATGAGCAGTTCTTC.

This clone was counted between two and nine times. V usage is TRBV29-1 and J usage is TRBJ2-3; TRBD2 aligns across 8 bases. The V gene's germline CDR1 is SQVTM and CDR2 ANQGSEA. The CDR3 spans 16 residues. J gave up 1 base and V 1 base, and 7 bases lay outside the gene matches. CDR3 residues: CSVEGKLTSGTDTQYF. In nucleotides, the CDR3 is TGCAGCGTTGAAGGAAAGTTGACTAGCGGCACAGATACGCAGTATTTT.

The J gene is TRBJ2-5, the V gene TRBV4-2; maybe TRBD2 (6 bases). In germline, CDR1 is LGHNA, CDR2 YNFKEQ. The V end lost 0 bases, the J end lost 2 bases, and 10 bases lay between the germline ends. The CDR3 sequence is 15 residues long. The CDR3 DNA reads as TGTGCCAGCAGCCAAGAGAACAGCGGGCAAGAGACCCAGTACTTC. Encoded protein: CASSQENSGQETQYF.

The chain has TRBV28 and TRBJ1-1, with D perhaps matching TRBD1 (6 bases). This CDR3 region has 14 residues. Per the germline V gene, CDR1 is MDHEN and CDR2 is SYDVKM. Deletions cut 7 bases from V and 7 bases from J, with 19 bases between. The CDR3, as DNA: TGTGCCAGCATCCTGTCTGGGGGCGCGGGTGAAGCTTTCTTT. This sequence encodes CASILSGGAGEAFF.

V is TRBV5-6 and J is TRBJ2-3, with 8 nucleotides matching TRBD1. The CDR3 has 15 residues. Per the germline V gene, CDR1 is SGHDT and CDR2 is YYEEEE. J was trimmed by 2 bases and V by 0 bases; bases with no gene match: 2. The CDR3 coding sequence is TGTGCCAGCAGCTTGGGACAGGGGTTCACAGATACGCAGTATTTT. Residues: CASSLGQGFTDTQYF.

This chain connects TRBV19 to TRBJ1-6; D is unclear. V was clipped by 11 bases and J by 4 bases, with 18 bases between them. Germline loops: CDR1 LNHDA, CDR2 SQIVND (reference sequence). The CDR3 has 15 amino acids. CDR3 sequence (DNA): TGTGCCTGCGGCTTAGGTGCCCGATATAATTCACCCCTCCACTTT. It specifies CACGLGARYNSPLHF.

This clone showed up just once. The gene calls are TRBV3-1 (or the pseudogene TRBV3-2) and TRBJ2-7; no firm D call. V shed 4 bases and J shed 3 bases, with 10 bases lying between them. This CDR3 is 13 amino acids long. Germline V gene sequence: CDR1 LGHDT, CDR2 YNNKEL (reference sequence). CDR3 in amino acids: CASSPPGRYEQYF. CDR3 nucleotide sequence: TGTGCCAGCAGCCCCCCTGGGCGCTACGAGCAGTACTTC.

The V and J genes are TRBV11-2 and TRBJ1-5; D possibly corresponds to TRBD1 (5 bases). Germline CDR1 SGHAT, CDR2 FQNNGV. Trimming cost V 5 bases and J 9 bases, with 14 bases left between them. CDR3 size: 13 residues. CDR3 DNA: TGTGCCAGCAGCCAAGGGGTTCACAGGCCCCAGCATTTT. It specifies CASSQGVHRPQHF.

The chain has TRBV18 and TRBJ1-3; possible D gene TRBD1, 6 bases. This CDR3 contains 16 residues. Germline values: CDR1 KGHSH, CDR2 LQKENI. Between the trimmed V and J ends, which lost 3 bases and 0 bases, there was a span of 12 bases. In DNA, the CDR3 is TGTGCCAGCTCACCCGCGCGACAGGACTCTGGAAACACCATATATTTT. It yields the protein CASSPARQDSGNTIYF. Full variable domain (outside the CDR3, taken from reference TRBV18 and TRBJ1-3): NAGVMQNPRHLVRRRGQEARLRCSPMKGHSHVYWYRQLPEEGLKFMVYLQKENIIDESGMPKERFSAEFPKEGPSILRIQQVVRGDSAAYFCASSPARQDSGNTIYFGEGSWLTVV.

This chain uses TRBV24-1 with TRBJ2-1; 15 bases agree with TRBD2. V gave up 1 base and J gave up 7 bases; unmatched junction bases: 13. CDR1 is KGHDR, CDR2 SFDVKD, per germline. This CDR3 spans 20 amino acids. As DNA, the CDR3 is TGTGCCACCAGTGATTTAGGGCTGGGGACTAGCGGGAGGTCGGCTAATGAGCAGTTCTTC. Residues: CATSDLGLGTSGRSANEQFF.

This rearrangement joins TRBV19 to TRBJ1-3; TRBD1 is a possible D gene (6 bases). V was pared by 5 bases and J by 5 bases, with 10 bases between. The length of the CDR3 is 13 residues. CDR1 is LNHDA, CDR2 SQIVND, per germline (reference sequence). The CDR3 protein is CASSPQGRNTIYF. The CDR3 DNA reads TGTGCCAGTAGTCCCCAGGGGAGAAACACCATATATTTT. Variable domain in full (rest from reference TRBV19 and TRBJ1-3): DGGITQSPKYLFRKEGQNVTLSCEQNLNHDAMYWYRQDPGQGLRLIYYSQIVNDFQKGDIAEGYSVSREKKESFPLTVTSAQKNPTAFYLCASSPQGRNTIYFGEGSWLTVV.

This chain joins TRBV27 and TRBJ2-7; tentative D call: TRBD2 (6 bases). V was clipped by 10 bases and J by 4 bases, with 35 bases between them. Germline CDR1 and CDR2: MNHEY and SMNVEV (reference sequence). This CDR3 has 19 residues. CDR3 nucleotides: TGTGCCACCCCCCCGGGGGAGTCCCTCTCGTGTGTGGTCCAATACGAGCAGTACTTC. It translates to CATPPGESLSCVVQYEQYF.

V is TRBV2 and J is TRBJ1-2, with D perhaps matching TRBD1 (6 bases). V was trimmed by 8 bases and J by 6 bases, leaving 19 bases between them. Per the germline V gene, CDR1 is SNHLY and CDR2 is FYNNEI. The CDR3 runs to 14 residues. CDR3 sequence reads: CASSRPGQPNGYTF. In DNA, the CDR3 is TGTGCCAGCTCCCGCCCGGGACAACCGAATGGCTACACCTTC.

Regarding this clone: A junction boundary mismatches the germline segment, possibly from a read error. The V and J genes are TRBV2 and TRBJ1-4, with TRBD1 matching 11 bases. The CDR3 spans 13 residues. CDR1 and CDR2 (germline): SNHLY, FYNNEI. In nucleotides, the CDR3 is TGTGCCAGCAGTGAAAGGACAGGGGGCCGCTGTTGGTTT. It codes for CASSERTGGRCWF.

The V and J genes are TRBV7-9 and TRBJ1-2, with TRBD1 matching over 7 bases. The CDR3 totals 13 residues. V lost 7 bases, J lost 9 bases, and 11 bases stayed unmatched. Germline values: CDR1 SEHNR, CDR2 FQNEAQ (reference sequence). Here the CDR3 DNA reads TGTGCCAGCACCATCAGGGGGAAGGGGAGCTACACCTTC. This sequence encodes CASTIRGKGSYTF.

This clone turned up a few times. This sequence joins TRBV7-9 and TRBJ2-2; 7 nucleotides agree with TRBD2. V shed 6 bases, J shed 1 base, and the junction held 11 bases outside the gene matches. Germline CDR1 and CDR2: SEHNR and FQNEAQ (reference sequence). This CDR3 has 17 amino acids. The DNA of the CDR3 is TGTGCCAGCAGAGATAAGGGAGCGGGATGGAACACCGGGGAGCTGTTTTTT. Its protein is CASRDKGAGWNTGELFF.

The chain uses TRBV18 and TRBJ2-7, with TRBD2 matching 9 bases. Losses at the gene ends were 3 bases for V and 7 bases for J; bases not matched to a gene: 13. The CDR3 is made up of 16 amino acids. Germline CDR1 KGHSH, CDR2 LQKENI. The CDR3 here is CASSPAQAGGAGEQYF. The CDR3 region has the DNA TGTGCCAGCTCACCCGCACAGGCGGGAGGGGCGGGGGAGCAGTACTTC.

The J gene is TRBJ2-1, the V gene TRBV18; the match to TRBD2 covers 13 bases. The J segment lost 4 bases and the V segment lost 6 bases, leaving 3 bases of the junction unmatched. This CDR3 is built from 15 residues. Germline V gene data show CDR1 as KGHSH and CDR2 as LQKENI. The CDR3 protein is CASSRTSGSYNEQFF. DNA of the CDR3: TGTGCCAGCTCTCGGACTAGCGGGAGTTACAATGAGCAGTTCTTC.

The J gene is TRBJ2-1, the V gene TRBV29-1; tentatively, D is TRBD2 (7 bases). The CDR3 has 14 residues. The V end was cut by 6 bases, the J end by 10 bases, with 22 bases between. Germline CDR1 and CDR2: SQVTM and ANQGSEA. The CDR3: CSVRGAGAPGEQFF. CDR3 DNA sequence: TGCAGCGTGAGGGGGGCGGGGGCCCCCGGGGAGCAGTTCTTC.

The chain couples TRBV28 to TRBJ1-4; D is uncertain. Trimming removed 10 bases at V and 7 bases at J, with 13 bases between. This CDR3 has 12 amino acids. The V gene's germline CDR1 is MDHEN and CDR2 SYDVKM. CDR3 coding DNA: TGTGCCACGGGAGGGCGCGGTGAAAAACTGTTTTTT. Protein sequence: CATGGRGEKLFF.